Following are 21 T cell receptor beta chains from one sample sequenced in a study of cytomegalovirus exposure and HLA in healthy donors. The PCR used 60 Vbeta and 13 Jbeta primers. Data came from immunoSEQ multiplex PCR; TCRdb stores just in-frame clones and leaves some out. The sample lists more than 60,000 clones; 60% to 80% were seen once. Sequenced input: PBMCs. The receptors here all came from a male donor in good health and CMV-seropositive.

This chain connects TRBV9 to TRBJ2-7; the D gene is possibly TRBD1 (5 bases). This CDR3 has 15 amino acids. Germline lookup yields CDR1 SGDLS and CDR2 YYNGEE. Trimming stripped 0 bases from V and 3 bases from J, with 13 bases between. CDR3 DNA: TGTGCCAGCAGCGTAGGCCCTGGGGCGAGCTACGAGCAGTACTTC. Translation gives CASSVGPGASYEQYF.

This clone was observed a few times. The gene calls are TRBV4-2 and TRBJ1-1; D possibly corresponds to TRBD1 (6 bases). V lost 5 bases to trimming and J lost 1 base, with 11 bases between them. CDR3 length: 14 residues. Germline V lookup: CDR1 LGHNA, CDR2 YNFKEQ. DNA of the CDR3: TGTGCCAGCAGCGAAGGGGGGGGGAACACTGAAGCTTTCTTT. Amino acids: CASSEGGGNTEAFF.

This clone appeared once. This chain connects TRBV28 to TRBJ1-2; the D is unclear. The CDR3 spans 14 residues. The germline V and J ends were trimmed by 6 bases and 2 bases, with 13 bases remaining between them. Germline V lookup: CDR1 MDHEN, CDR2 SYDVKM. In DNA form, the CDR3 reads TGTGCCAGCAGAGAGAGGGCGGAGAACTATGGCTACACCTTC. It yields the protein CASRERAENYGYTF.

The V and J genes are TRBV29-1 and TRBJ1-1; D possibly corresponds to TRBD1 (5 bases). The CDR3 contains 14 residues. Trimming left V 3 bases short and J 5 bases short, with 16 bases between. Germline lookup yields CDR1 SQVTM and CDR2 ANQGSEA. CDR3 bases: TGCAGCGTTGAGATTTTCTTTGGGGCGACTGAAGCTTTCTTT. This codes for CSVEIFFGATEAFF.

V usage is TRBV11-1 and J usage is TRBJ2-7; the D gene is possibly TRBD2 (5 bases). Germline CDR1 is SGHAT and CDR2 is FQDESV (reference sequence). Deletions cut 3 bases from V and 0 bases from J, with 9 bases between. The CDR3 is made up of 14 amino acids. CDR3 residues: CASSLSGASYEQYF. The DNA of the CDR3 is TGTGCCAGCAGCTTGAGCGGAGCCTCCTACGAGCAGTACTTC.

The V gene is TRBV7-9, the J gene TRBJ1-5; D is possibly TRBD1 (5 bases). V dropped 1 base and J dropped 6 bases, with 19 bases sitting between them. The CDR3 sequence is 17 residues long. CDR1 is SEHNR, CDR2 FQNEAQ, per germline (reference sequence). The CDR3 is CASSLGGDVGAGQPQHF. In DNA, the CDR3 is TGTGCCAGCAGCTTAGGCGGGGACGTCGGGGCAGGTCAGCCCCAGCATTTT.

As concerns this clone: Compared with germline, one end of the junction differs, possibly owing to a read error. The chain employs TRBV15 and TRBJ2-7, with D maybe TRBD2 (5 bases). This CDR3 is 14 amino acids long. The germline V gene encodes CDR1 LNHNV and CDR2 YYDKDF (reference sequence). CDR3: CATSNRTVTYEQHF. Here the CDR3 DNA reads TGTGCCACCAGCAATCGGACTGTAACCTACGAGCAGCACTTC.

The chain couples TRBV6-1 to TRBJ1-2; weak D call: TRBD1 (5 bases). Germline loops: CDR1 MNHNS, CDR2 SASEGT. Trimming took off 8 bases at V and 8 bases at J, with 18 bases between the two ends. The CDR3 totals 13 residues. CDR3 nucleotides: TGTGCCAGCGGTCCACCTTTGGGGGGAGGCTACACCTTC. It is translated as CASGPPLGGGYTF.

The DNA for the CDR3 is TGTGCCAGCAGTAAAGACCGGACAGGGGGCAGCGGGGAGCTGTTTTTT. As protein: CASSKDRTGGSGELFF. J is TRBJ2-2 and V is TRBV2, with 11 bases identical to TRBD1. Trimming at V came to 5 bases and at J to 7 bases, leaving 9 bases not matched to a gene. CDR1 and CDR2 from the germline V gene are SNHLY and FYNNEI. CDR3 length equals 16 residues.

The chain joins TRBV4-1 to TRBJ2-7; D is perhaps TRBD1 (6 bases). Trimming took off 1 base at V and 3 bases at J, with 28 bases between the two ends. The CDR3 is 20 amino acids. Germline V gene sequence: CDR1 MGHRA, CDR2 YSYEKL. In DNA form, the CDR3 reads TGCGCCAGCAGCCAAGGGTTCAGGGCAGGGAAAGAAGGGGGAAACTACGAGCAGTACTTC. It encodes CASSQGFRAGKEGGNYEQYF.

The chain has TRBV7-2 and TRBJ2-3; D is undetermined. Trimming left V 5 bases short and J 8 bases short, with 11 bases between. From germline, CDR1 is SGHTA and CDR2 FQGNSA. The CDR3 contains 12 residues. Here the CDR3 DNA reads TGTGCCAGCAGCCTGAATGAGGTTACGCAGTATTTT. It encodes CASSLNEVTQYF.

This clone has only one observation. V is TRBV7-2 and J is TRBJ2-3; D remains unclear. Germline V gives CDR1 SGHTA, CDR2 FQGNSA. This CDR3 region has 15 residues. The V end lost 7 bases, the J end lost 1 base, and 15 bases lay between the germline ends. DNA of the CDR3: TGTGCCAGCAAACCCTGGTCAGGTGGCACAGATACGCAGTATTTT. Amino acids: CASKPWSGGTDTQYF.

The chain uses TRBV19 and TRBJ1-5; 10 bases map to TRBD1. The CDR3 spans 18 residues. Germline lookup yields CDR1 LNHDA and CDR2 SQIVND (reference sequence). V gave up 6 bases and J gave up 1 base; unmatched junction bases: 12. For the CDR3, the DNA is TGTGCCAGTAGAAATAACCGGGACAGGGGTGTGAGCAATCAGCCCCAGCATTTT. Translation: CASRNNRDRGVSNQPQHF.

The CDR3 spells CASGSRFEQFF. CDR3 sequence (DNA): TGTGCTAGTGGTTCTCGGTTTGAGCAGTTCTTC. This rearrangement joins TRBV12-5 to TRBJ2-1, with D uncertain. This CDR3 contains 11 residues. Trimming shortened V by 4 bases and J by 9 bases, and 7 bases separated the two germline ends. Germline V CDR1 and CDR2: LGHNT, FRNRAP.

The gene calls are TRBV5-3 and TRBJ1-2; TRBD1 aligns across 10 bases. TRBV5-3 is an ORF, and what it does is uncertain. This CDR3 region has 14 residues. The J segment lost 8 bases and the V segment lost 0 bases, leaving 4 bases of the junction unmatched. The CDR3 DNA sequence: TGTGCCAGAAGCTTGGGACAGGGGGCGGAGGGCTACACCTTC. Translating it yields CARSLGQGAEGYTF.

The chain couples TRBV13 to TRBJ1-1; 7 nucleotides line up with TRBD1. The CDR3 runs to 14 residues. The J segment lost 1 base and the V segment lost 4 bases, leaving 3 bases of the junction unmatched. Per the germline V gene, CDR1 is PRHDT and CDR2 is FYEKMQ (reference sequence). The CDR3 coding sequence is TGTGCCAGCAGCTCTCGGGACAGGAACACTGAAGCTTTCTTT. Amino acid sequence: CASSSRDRNTEAFF.

The rearrangement uses TRBV30 and TRBJ2-1; TRBD2 might be the D (6 bases). The ends were cut back, 0 bases at V and 6 bases at J, with 9 bases in the middle. Per germline, CDR1 GTSNPN and CDR2 SVGIG (reference sequence). The CDR3 totals 13 residues. The CDR3 sequence: CAWSVGGSNEQFF. The CDR3 region has the DNA TGTGCCTGGAGTGTAGGAGGGTCCAATGAGCAGTTCTTC.

Only one count was recorded for this clone. This chain links TRBV30 with TRBJ2-1; 10 nucleotides line up with TRBD1. CDR1 GTSNPN and CDR2 SVGIG come from the germline V gene (reference sequence). The CDR3 loop spans 16 amino acids. J gave up 8 bases and V 4 bases, and 14 bases lay outside the gene matches. In DNA form, the CDR3 reads TGTGCCTGGAATCGCGACAGGGGGCATAGGGGAGATGAGCAGTTCTTC. Protein: CAWNRDRGHRGDEQFF.

This chain uses TRBV4-3 with TRBJ2-7, with 9 bases fitting TRBD1. The CDR3 is made up of 14 amino acids. Germline loops: CDR1 LGHNA, CDR2 YSLEER. Trimming took 1 base from V and 6 from J; bases not matched to a gene: 4. Written as DNA, the CDR3 is TGCGCCAGCAGCCAAGGGACAGGGGTTCGCGAGCAGTACTTC. Its protein is CASSQGTGVREQYF.

J is TRBJ2-3 and V is TRBV4-2; TRBD2 aligns across 8 bases. CDR1 is LGHNA, CDR2 YNFKEQ, per germline. The CDR3 is made up of 15 amino acids. Trimming removed 7 bases from V and 6 bases from J; junction bases left unmatched: 12. The CDR3 nucleotides read TGTGCCAGCAACCCGACGGGGGGGGACGCGGATACGCAGTATTTT. Its protein product is CASNPTGGDADTQYF.

This chain uses TRBV18 with TRBJ2-4; TRBD2 might be the D (7 bases). Germline V gene sequence: CDR1 KGHSH, CDR2 LQKENI. V was clipped by 3 bases and J by 6 bases, with 12 bases between them. The CDR3 length is 14 residues. CDR3 amino acids: CASSPGGPLNIQYF. Written as DNA, the CDR3 is TGTGCCAGCTCACCCGGGGGGCCCTTAAACATTCAGTACTTC.